The 3 T cell receptor beta chains presented below share a single source sample, sequenced in a study of blood T cells in healthy people across ages. The authors ran a second PCR of 7 to 11 cycles using a sample-barcoded 5' primer and a J-beta primer mix. TCRdb re-derived calls from the 5' RACE reads in MiXCR, one entry per CDR3 protein. The sample carries approximately 800,000 distinct CDR3 sequences, 25% recorded once. These data were also filed under a second study, of T cells of mothers and their children.

Sequencing was performed on blood. These receptors originate from a boy aged 5-17 years in good health.

This clonotype has just a few counts. This chain connects TRBV4-3 to TRBJ2-5; a weak D match, TRBD1 (6 bases). Matching the DNA end better, TRBJ2-7 makes the J call doubtful. There are 15 residues in the CDR3. CDR1 and CDR2 from the germline V gene are LGHNA and YSLEER. CDR3 bases: TGCGCCAGCAGCCAAGAACTCCAGGGGTCCTACGAGCAGTACTTC. Its translation is CASSQELQGSYEQYF.

The V call is TRBV11-2, the J call TRBJ2-1; D perhaps matches TRBD2 (6 bases). Germline loops: CDR1 SGHAT, CDR2 FQNNGV. The CDR3 length is 16 residues. The V gene lost 5 bases and the J gene lost 0 bases, with 14 bases spanning the gap. The chain's CDR3 is CASSHIAASSYNEQFF. CDR3 DNA sequence: TGTGCCAGCAGCCATATAGCGGCAAGCTCCTACAATGAGCAGTTCTTC.

This clonotype appeared many times. V gene TRBV27 combines with J gene TRBJ1-6; no definite D call. Germline CDR1 and CDR2: MNHEY and SMNVEV (reference sequence). CDR3 length: 16 amino acids. Trimming cost V 6 bases and J 9 bases, with 21 bases left between them. CDR3: CASSQEGLRFGSPLHF. CDR3 nucleotide sequence: TGTGCCAGCAGCCAGGAGGGTCTTAGGTTTGGTTCACCCCTCCACTTT.